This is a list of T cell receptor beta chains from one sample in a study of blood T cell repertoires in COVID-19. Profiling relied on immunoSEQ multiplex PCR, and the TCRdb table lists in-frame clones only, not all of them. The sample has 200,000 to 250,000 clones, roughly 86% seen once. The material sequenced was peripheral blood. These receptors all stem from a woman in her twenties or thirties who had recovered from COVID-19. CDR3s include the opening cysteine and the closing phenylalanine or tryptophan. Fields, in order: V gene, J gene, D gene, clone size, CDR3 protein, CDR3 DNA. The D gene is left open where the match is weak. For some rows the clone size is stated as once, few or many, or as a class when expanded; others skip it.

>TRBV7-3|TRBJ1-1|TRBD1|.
CASSLWGGTVSSTEAFF
TGTGCCAGCAGCTTATGGGGCGGGACAGTGAGTTCCACTGAAGCTTTCTTT
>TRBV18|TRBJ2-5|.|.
CASSPPSEETQYF
TGTGCCAGCTCACCACCGAGTGAAGAGACCCAGTACTTC
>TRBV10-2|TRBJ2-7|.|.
CASSESRSYEQYF
TGCGCCAGCAGTGAGTCGCGCTCCTACGAGCAGTACTTC
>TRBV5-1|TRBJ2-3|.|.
CASRFPGGGTDTQYF
TGCGCCAGCAGATTCCCCGGGGGTGGCACAGATACGCAGTATTTT
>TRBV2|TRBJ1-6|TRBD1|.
CASTPGGTGFSPLHF
TGTGCCAGCACCCCAGGAGGGACAGGGTTCTCACCCCTCCACTTT
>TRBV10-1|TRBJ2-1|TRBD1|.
CASSGNRDRGHNEQFF
TGCGCCAGCAGTGGTAACCGGGACAGGGGCCACAATGAGCAGTTCTTC
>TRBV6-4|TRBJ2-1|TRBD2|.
CASSDGLGANEQFF
TGTGCCAGCAGTGACGGACTAGGCGCCAATGAGCAGTTCTTC
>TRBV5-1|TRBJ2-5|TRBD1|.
CASSPMRGQETQYF
TGCGCCAGCAGCCCGATGAGGGGGCAGGAGACCCAGTACTTC
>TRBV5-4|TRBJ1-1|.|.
CASRRETSNTEAFF
TGTGCCAGCAGGCGGGAGACCTCTAACACTGAAGCTTTCTTT
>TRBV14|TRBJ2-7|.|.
CASSPPWPNGFEQYF
TGTGCCAGCAGCCCCCCTTGGCCTAACGGGTTCGAGCAGTACTTC
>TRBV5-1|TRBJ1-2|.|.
CASSLGVGRNYGYTF
TGCGCCAGCAGCTTGGGCGTGGGCAGGAACTATGGCTACACCTTC
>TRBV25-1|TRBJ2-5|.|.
CASGGHYQETQYF
TGTGCCAGCGGGGGACATTACCAAGAGACCCAGTACTTC
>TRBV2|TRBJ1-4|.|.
CASSAVSYEKLFF
TGTGCCAGCAGTGCCGTGTCGTATGAAAAACTGTTTTTT
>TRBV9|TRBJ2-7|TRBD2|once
CASSDAGGYEQYF
TGTGCCAGCAGCGATGCGGGGGGCTACGAGCAGTACTTC
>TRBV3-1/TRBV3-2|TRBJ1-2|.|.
CASSQAGVGYTF
TGTGCCAGCAGCCAAGCAGGGGTCGGCTACACCTTC
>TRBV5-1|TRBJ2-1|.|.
CASSRTDIYNEQFF
TGCGCCAGCAGCCGGACAGATATCTACAATGAGCAGTTCTTC
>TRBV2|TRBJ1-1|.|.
CASSTPPGFKAFF
TGTGCCAGCAGCACCCCGCCGGGATTCAAAGCTTTCTTT
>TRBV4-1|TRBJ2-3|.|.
CASSQGVASTDTQYF
TGCGCCAGCAGCCAAGGAGTAGCAAGCACAGATACGCAGTATTTT
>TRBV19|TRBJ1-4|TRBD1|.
CASTRTGIEEKLFF
TGTGCCAGTACCCGGACAGGGATTGAGGAAAAACTGTTTTTT
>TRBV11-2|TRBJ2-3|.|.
CASSLQRLITDTQYF
TGTGCCAGCAGCTTACAGCGGCTGATCACAGATACGCAGTATTTT
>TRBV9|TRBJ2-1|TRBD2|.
CASSASGGAGYNEQFF
TGTGCCAGCAGCGCCAGCGGGGGGGCTGGTTACAATGAGCAGTTCTTC
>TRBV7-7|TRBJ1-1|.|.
CASSPTPRGNMNTEAFF
TGTGCCAGCAGCCCCACGCCGCGGGGCAATATGAACACTGAAGCTTTCTTT
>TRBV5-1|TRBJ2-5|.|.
CASSSLPQETQYF
TGCGCCAGCAGCTCACTACCCCAAGAGACCCAGTACTTC
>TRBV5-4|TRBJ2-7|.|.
CASSLGLGRGYEQYF
TGTGCCAGCAGCTTGGGGCTAGGCAGGGGATACGAGCAGTACTTC
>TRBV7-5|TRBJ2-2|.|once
CVRSLVTGTSGGQNTGELFF
TGTGTCAGAAGCTTAGTAACTGGGACTAGCGGGGGCCAGAACACCGGGGAGCTGTTTTTT
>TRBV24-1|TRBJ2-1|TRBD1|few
CATSDRTGGRLNEQFF
TGTGCCACCAGTGACCGGACAGGGGGTAGGTTAAATGAGCAGTTCTTC